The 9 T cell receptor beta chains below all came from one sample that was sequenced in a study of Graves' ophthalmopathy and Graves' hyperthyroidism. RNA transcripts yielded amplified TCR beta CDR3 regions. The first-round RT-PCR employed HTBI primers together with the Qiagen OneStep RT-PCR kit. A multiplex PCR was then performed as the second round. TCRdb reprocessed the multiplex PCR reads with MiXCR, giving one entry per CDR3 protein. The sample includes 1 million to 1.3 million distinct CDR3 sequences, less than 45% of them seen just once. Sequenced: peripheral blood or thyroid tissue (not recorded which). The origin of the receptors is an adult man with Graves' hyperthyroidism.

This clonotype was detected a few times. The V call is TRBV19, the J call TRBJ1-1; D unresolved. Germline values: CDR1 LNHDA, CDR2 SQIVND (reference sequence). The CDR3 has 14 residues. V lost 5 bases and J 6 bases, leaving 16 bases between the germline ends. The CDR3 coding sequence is TGTGCCAGTAGTTCAGCCCCGACGTCACCTGAAGCTTTCTTT. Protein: CASSSAPTSPEAFF.

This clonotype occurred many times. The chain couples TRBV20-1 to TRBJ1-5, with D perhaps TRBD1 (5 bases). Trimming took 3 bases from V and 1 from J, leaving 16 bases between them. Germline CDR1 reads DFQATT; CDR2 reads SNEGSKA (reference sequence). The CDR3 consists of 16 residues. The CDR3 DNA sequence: TGCAGTGCTAGGGGGATTCTGAGGGGCAGCAATCAGCCCCAGCATTTT. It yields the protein CSARGILRGSNQPQHF.

The CDR3 coding sequence is TGTGCCAGCAGCTACTCGACAGGAAGGAAGACCCAGTACTTC. Its protein product is CASSYSTGRKTQYF. The chain combines TRBV3-1 with TRBJ2-5; the D gene is possibly TRBD1 (6 bases). The CDR3 spans 14 residues. Trimming left V 5 bases short and J 6 bases short, with 16 bases between. From germline, CDR1 is LGHDT and CDR2 YNNKEL (reference sequence).

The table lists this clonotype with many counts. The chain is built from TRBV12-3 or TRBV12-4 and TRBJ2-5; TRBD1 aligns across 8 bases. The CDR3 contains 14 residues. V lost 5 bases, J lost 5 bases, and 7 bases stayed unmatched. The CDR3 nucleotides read TGTGCCAGCAGTCAGACAGGGGTGGGGGAGACCCAGTACTTC. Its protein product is CASSQTGVGETQYF.

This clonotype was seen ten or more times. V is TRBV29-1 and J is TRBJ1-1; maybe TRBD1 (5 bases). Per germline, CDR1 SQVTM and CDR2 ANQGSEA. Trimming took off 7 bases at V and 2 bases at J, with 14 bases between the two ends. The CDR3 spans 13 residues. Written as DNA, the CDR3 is TGCAGCGCCAGGACATTCTCTAACACTGAAGCTTTCTTT. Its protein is CSARTFSNTEAFF.

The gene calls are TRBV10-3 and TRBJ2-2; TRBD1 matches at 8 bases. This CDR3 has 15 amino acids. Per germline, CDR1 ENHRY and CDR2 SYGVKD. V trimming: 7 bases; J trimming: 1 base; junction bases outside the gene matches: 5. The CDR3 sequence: CAITRGTGNTGELFF. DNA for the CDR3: TGTGCCATCACCCGGGGGACAGGGAACACCGGGGAGCTGTTTTTT.

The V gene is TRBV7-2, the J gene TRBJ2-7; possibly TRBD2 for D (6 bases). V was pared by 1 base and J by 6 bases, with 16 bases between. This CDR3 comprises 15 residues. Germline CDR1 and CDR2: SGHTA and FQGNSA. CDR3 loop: CASSLEARRGGEQYF. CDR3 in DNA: TGTGCCAGCAGCTTAGAAGCGCGGCGGGGAGGCGAGCAGTACTTC.

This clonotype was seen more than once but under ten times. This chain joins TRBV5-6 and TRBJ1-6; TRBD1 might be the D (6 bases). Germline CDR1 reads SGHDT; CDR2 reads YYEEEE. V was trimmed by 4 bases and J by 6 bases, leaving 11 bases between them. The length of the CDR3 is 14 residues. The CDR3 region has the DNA TGTGCCAGCAGCGAAACAGGGTTTAATTCACCCCTCCACTTT. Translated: CASSETGFNSPLHF.

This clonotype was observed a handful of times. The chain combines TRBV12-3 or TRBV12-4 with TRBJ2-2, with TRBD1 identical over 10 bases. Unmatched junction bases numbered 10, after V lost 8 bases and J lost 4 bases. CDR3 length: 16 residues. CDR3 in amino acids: CASLRMTGGFTGELFF. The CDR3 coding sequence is TGTGCCAGCCTCCGTATGACAGGGGGCTTCACCGGGGAGCTGTTTTTT.